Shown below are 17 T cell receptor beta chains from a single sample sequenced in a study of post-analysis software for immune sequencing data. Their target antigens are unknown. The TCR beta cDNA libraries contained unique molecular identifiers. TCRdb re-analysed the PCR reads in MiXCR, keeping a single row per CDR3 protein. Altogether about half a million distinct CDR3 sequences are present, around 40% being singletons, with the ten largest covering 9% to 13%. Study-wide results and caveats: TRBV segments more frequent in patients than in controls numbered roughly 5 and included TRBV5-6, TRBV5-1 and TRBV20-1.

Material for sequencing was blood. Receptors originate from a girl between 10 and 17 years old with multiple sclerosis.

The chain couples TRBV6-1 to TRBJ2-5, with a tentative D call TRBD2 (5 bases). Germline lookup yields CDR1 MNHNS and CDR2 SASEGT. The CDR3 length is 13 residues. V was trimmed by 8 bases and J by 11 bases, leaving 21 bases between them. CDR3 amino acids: CASPPDSYNEQYF. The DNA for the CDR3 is TGTGCCAGCCCCCCGGACTCCTACAATGAGCAGTACTTC.

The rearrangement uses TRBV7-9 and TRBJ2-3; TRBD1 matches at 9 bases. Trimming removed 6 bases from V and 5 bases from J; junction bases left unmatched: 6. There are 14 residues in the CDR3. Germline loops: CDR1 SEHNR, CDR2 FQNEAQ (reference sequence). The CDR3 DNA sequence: TGTGCCAGCAGGCGGACAGGGGAGGTAGATACGCAGTATTTT. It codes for CASRRTGEVDTQYF.

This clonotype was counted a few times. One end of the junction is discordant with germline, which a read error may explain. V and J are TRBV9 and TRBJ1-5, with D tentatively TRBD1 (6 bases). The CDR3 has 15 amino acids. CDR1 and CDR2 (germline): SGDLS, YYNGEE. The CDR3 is CASSVDGGGKQPQHF. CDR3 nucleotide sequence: TGTGCCAGCAGCGTAGATGGGGGGGGCAAACAGCCCCAGCATTTT.

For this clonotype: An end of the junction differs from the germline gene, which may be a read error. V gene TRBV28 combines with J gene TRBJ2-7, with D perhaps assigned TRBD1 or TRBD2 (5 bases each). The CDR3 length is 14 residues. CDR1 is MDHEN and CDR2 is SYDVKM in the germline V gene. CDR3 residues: CASSQDGAVYQQYF. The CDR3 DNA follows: TGTGCCAGCTCTCAGGACGGGGCCGTCTACCAGCAGTACTTC.

CDR3: CATSDPPGRGRNYNEQFF. In DNA form, the CDR3 reads TGTGCCACCAGTGACCCCCCGGGCAGGGGAAGAAACTACAATGAGCAGTTCTTC. The genes are TRBV24-1 and TRBJ2-1; a possible D gene is TRBD1 (6 bases). This CDR3 has 18 residues. Deletions cut 4 bases from V and 3 bases from J, with 21 bases between. The germline CDR1 and CDR2 sequences are KGHDR and SFDVKD.

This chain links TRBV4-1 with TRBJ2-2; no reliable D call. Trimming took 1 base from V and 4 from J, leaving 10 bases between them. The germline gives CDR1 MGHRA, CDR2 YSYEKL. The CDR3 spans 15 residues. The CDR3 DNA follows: TGCGCCAGCAGCCAAGTTGTGGCAGGCACCGGGGAGCTGTTTTTT. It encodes CASSQVVAGTGELFF.

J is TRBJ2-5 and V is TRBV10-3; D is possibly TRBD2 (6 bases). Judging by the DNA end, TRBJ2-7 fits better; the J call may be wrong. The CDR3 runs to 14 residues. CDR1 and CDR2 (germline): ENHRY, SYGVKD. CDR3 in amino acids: CAINWAGPSYEQYF. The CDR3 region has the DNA TGTGCCATCAACTGGGCGGGGCCCTCCTACGAGCAGTACTTC.

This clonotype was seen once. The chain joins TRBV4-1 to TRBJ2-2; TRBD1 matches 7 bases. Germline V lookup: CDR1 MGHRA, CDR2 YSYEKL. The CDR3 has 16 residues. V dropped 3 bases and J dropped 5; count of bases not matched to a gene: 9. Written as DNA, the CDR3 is TGCGCCAGCAGCCAGGATCCGGGACAGATGACCGGGGAGCTGTTTTTT. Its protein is CASSQDPGQMTGELFF.

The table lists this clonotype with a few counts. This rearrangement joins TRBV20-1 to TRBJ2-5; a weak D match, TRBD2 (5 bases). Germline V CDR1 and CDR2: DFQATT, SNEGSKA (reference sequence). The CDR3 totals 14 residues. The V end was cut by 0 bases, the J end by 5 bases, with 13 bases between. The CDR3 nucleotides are TGCAGTGCTAGAGATCAAACCAAGCGGGAGACCCAGTACTTC. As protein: CSARDQTKRETQYF.

The CDR3 DNA sequence: TGTGCCAGCACCACAATCTTTATGGGGGTCGAAGAGACCCAGTTCTTC. It yields the protein CASTTIFMGVEETQFF. This chain links TRBV5-6 with TRBJ2-1; D is possibly TRBD1 or TRBD2 (5 bases each). CDR3 length: 16 residues. V was clipped by 6 bases and J by 13 bases, with 29 bases between them. The V gene's germline CDR1 is SGHDT and CDR2 YYEEEE.

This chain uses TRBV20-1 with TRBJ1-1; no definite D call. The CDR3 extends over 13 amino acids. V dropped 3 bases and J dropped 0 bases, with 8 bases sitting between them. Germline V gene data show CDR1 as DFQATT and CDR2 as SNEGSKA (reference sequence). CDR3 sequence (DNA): TGCAGTGCTAGGCCAGGACTGAACACTGAAGCTTTCTTT. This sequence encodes CSARPGLNTEAFF.

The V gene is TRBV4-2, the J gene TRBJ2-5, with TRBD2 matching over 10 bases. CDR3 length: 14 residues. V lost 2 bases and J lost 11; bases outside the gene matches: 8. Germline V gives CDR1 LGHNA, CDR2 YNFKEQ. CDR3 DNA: TGTGCCAGCAGCCAACCTCCCAGCGGGAGGGTGCAGTACTTC. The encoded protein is CASSQPPSGRVQYF.

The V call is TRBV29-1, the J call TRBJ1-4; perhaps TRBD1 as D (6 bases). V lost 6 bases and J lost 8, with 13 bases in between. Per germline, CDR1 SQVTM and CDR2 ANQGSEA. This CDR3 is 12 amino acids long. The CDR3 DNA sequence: TGCAGCGTCGGACCGGGGGCCGAAAAACTGTTTTTT. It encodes CSVGPGAEKLFF. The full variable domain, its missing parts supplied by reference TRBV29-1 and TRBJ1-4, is SAVISQKPSRDICQRGTSLTIQCQVDSQVTMMFWYRQQPGQSLTLIATANQGSEATYESGFVIDKFPISRPNLTFSTLTVSNMSPEDSSIYLCSVGPGAEKLFFGSGTQLSVL.

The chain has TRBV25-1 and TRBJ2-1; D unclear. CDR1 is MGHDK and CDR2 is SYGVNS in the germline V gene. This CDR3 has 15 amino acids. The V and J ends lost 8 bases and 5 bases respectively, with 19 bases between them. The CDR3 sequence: CASVNHKTGNNEQFF. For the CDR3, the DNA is TGTGCCAGCGTAAATCATAAGACTGGCAACAATGAGCAGTTCTTC.

In nucleotides, the CDR3 is TGCAGCCACACCATGGGCACAGAGACCCAGTACTTC. It is translated as CSHTMGTETQYF. The V gene is TRBV29-1, the J gene TRBJ2-5; D is ambiguous. CDR1 and CDR2 (germline): SQVTM, ANQGSEA. The CDR3 is made up of 12 amino acids. Deletions cut 8 bases from V and 4 bases from J, with 14 bases between. Supplemented by reference TRBV29-1 and TRBJ2-5, the full variable domain reads SAVISQKPSRDICQRGTSLTIQCQVDSQVTMMFWYRQQPGQSLTLIATANQGSEATYESGFVIDKFPISRPNLTFSTLTVSNMSPEDSSIYLCSHTMGTETQYFGPGTRLLVL.

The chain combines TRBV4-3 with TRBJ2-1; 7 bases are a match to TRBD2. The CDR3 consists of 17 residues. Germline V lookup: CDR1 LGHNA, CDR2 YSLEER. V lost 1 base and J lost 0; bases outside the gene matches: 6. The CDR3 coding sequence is TGCGCCAGCAGCCAAGGAAACCGGGAGGCCTCCTACAATGAGCAGTTCTTC. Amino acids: CASSQGNREASYNEQFF.

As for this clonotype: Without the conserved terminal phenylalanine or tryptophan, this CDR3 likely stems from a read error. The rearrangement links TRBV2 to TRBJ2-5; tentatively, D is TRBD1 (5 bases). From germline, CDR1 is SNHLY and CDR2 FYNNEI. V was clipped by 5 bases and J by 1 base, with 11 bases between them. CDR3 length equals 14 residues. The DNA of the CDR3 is TGTGCCAGCAGTCGCCCAGACAGCCAAGAGACCCAGTACGTC. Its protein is CASSRPDSQETQYV.